This entry lists 8 T cell receptor beta chains sequenced from one sample in a study of identical twins. TCRdb recomputed calls from the 5' RACE reads with MiXCR, one row per CDR3 protein. The sample has 640,000 or so distinct CDR3 sequences, 5.5% to 6.5% seen once. The sequenced sample was naive T cells sorted from blood. The receptors originated from a man between 18 and 29 years old in good health.

This clonotype was found many times. V usage is TRBV20-1 and J usage is TRBJ2-1; D uncertain. Trimming left V 1 base short and J 0 bases short, with 10 bases between. CDR3 length equals 15 residues. CDR1 DFQATT and CDR2 SNEGSKA come from the germline V gene (reference sequence). The CDR3 is CSARGSARSYNEQFF. In DNA form, the CDR3 reads TGCAGTGCTAGAGGGTCGGCGCGCTCCTACAATGAGCAGTTCTTC.

This clonotype has at least ten counts. The chain carries TRBV5-6 and TRBJ2-7; D uncertain. V was shortened by 4 bases and J by 1 base, with 12 bases between the two germline ends. Germline CDR1 SGHDT, CDR2 YYEEEE. The length of the CDR3 is 14 residues. CDR3 residues: CASSVVKGSYEQYV. CDR3 nucleotide sequence: TGTGCCAGCAGCGTGGTGAAGGGTTCCTACGAGCAGTACGTC.

This clonotype has a count of ten or more. V gene TRBV6-2 or TRBV6-3 combines with J gene TRBJ2-1; tentatively, D is TRBD2 (5 bases). From germline, CDR1 is MNHEY and CDR2 SVGEGT. Trimming removed 6 bases from V and 3 bases from J, with 15 bases in between. The CDR3 has 15 amino acids. CDR3 amino acids: CASRDFRDIYNEQFF. CDR3 bases: TGTGCCAGCAGGGACTTCCGAGACATCTACAATGAGCAGTTCTTC.

This clonotype was counted only a few times. This chain joins TRBV29-1 and TRBJ2-7, with unresolved D. V lost 4 bases to trimming and J lost 2 bases, with 9 bases between them. This CDR3 has 12 amino acids. Germline V gene sequence: CDR1 SQVTM, CDR2 ANQGSEA. For the CDR3, the DNA is TGCAGCGTTGGAGACACCCCCTACGAGCAGTACGTC. Encoded protein: CSVGDTPYEQYV.

This clonotype turned up a few times. The rearrangement joins TRBV9 to TRBJ2-2; possibly TRBD1 or TRBD2 for D (6 bases each). The CDR3 is 14 amino acids. Trimming took off 4 bases at V and 6 bases at J, with 13 bases between the two ends. CDR1 is SGDLS and CDR2 is YYNGEE in the germline V gene. The CDR3 DNA is TGTGCCAGCAGCCGAGGGGGGACCTCCGGGGAGCTGTTTTTT. Protein sequence: CASSRGGTSGELFF. Supplemented by reference TRBV9 and TRBJ2-2, the full variable domain reads DSGVTQTPKHLITATGQRVTLRCSPRSGDLSVYWYQQSLDQGLQFLIQYYNGEERAKGNILERFSAQQFPDLHSELNLSSLELGDSALYFCASSRGGTSGELFFGEGSRLTVL.

The sample holds many counts of this clonotype. The chain joins TRBV29-1 to TRBJ1-4; TRBD1 matches 10 bases. Losses at the gene ends were 7 bases for V and 8 bases for J; bases not matched to a gene: 4. CDR1 is SQVTM, CDR2 ANQGSEA, per germline. The CDR3 has 12 amino acids. This CDR3 reads CSAVTGGEKLFF. CDR3 nucleotides: TGCAGCGCCGTGACAGGGGGCGAAAAACTGTTTTTT.

This clonotype was detected once. Since the CDR3 does not end with the conserved phenylalanine or tryptophan, this likely comes from a read error. This chain links TRBV6-1 with TRBJ1-5; D gene uncertain. The CDR3 is 13 amino acids. Germline loops: CDR1 MNHNS, CDR2 SASEGT. The germline V and J ends were trimmed by 7 bases and 0 bases, with 7 bases remaining between them. The DNA for the CDR3 is TGTGCCAGCACCGGGAATAGCAATCAGCCCCAGCATTGT. It yields the protein CASTGNSNQPQHC.

The chain is built from TRBV14 and TRBJ2-1; no firm D call. The V gene lost 3 bases and the J gene lost 12 bases, with 9 bases spanning the gap. The CDR3 covers 11 residues. Germline V lookup: CDR1 SGHDN, CDR2 FVKESK. CDR3 region: CASSQGIGQFF. The CDR3 nucleotides are TGTGCCAGCAGCCAGGGGATCGGGCAGTTCTTC.